This TCR beta chain was recorded in a study of blood T cell repertoires in COVID-19. Study at large: The origin of the acute and convalescent COVID-19 samples was the United States, Italy and Spain.

Here immunoSEQ multiplex PCR was the method, and the copy in TCRdb shows in-frame clones only, minus some. Of approximately 230,000 clones in the sample, approximately 80% are singletons; the top ten hold approximately 16%. Looked up from germline, CDR1 is SGHRS and CDR2 is YFSETQ. The CDR3 runs 14 residues. V was shortened by 2 bases and J by 6 bases, with 14 bases between the two germline ends. The chain carries TRBV5-1 and TRBJ2-5; D may be TRBD2 (5 bases). This TCR came from a middle-aged man who had recovered from COVID-19. What was sequenced was PBMCs or T cells enriched from blood (not recorded which). CDR3 nucleotide sequence: TGCGCCAGCAGCTTCGCTGGACTTGTCCAGACCCAGTACTTC. This translates into CASSFAGLVQTQYF.